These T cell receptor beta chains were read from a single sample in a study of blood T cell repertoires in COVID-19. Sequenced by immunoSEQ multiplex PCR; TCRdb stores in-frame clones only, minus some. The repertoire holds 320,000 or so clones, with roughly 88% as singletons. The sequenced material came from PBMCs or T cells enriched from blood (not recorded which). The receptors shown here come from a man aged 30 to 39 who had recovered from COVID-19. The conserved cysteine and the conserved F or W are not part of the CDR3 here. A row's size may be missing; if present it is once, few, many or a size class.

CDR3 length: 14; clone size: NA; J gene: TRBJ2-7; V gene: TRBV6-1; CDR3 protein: ASSERASGGAPEQY
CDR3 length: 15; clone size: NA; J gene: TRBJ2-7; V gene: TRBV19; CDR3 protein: ASSSTGTGGPYYEQY
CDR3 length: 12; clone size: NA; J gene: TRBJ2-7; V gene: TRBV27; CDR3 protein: ASRLAGGLGEQY
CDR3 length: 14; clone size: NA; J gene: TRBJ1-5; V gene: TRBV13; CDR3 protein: ASSMGQGFSNQPQH
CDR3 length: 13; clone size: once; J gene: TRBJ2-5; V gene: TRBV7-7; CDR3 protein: ASSLGRDSQETQY
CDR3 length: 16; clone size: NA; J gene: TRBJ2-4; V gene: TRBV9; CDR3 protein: ASSVDLAGDVAKNIQY
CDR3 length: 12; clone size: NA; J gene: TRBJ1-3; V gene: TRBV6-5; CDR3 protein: ASSYMGLGDTIY
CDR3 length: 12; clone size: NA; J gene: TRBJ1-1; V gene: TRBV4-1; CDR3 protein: ASSHPAGNTEAF
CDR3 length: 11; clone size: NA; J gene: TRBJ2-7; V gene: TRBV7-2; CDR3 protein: ASSSRDSYEQY
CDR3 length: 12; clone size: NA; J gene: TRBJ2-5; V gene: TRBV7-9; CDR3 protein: ASSIARGHETQY
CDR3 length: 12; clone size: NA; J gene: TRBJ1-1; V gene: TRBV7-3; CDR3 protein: ASSPTGGDTEAF
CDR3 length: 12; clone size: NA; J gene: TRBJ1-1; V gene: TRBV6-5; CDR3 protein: ASSSAGWNTEAF
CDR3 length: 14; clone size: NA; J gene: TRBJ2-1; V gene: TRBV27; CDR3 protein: ASRSQASFSYNEQF
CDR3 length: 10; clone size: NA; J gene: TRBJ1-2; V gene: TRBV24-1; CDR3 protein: ATRDSNYGYT
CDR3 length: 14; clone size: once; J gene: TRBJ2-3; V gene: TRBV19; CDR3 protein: ASSIVAGIITDTQY
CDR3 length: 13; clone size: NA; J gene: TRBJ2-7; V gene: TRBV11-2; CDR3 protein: ASSPGQGDSYEQY
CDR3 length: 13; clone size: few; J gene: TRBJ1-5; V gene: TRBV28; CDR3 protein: ASSLRGNGNQPQH
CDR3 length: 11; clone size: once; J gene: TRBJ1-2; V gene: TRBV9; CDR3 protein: ASSVEGQGGST
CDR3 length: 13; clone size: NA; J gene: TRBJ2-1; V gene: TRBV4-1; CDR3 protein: ASSQARGLAYEQF
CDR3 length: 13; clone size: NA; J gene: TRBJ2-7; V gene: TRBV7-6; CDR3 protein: ASSLAAGQGSEQY
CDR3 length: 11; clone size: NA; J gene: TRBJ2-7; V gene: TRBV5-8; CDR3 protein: ASRLGSNYEQY
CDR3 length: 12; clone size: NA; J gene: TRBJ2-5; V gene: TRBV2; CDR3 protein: ATSSGGLIETQY
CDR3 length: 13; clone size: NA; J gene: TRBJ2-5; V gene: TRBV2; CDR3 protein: ASRESFGYRETQY
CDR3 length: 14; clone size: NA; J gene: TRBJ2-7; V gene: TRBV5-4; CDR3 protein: ASSPLIRSGLDEQY
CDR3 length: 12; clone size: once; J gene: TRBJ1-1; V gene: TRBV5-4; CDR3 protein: ASRLGLSNTEAF
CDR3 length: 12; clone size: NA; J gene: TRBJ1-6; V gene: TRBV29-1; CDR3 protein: SVRLSSYNSPLH
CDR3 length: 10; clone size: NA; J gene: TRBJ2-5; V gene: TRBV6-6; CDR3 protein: ASSYGASTQY
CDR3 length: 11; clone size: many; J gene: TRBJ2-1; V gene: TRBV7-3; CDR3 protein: ASSVANPAEQF
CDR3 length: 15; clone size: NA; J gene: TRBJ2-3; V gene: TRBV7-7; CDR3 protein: ASSLGSASGAQDTQY
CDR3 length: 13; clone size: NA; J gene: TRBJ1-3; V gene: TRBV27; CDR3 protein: ASSSLGTAGNTIY
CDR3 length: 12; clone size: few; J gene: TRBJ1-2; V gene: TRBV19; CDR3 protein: ASSISGTNYGYT
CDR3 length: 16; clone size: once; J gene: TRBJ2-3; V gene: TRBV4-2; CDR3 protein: ASSQMVGGLPGTDTQY